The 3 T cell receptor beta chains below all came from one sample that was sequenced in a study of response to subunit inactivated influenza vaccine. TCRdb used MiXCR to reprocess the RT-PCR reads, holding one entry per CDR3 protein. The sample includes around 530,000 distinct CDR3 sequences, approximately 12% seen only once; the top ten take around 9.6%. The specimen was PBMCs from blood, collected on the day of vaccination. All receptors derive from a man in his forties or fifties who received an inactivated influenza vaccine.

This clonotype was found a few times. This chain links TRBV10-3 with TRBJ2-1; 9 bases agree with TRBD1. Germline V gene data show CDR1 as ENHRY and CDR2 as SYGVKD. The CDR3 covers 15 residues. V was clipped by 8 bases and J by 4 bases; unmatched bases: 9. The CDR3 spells CAILEGTGFYNEQFF. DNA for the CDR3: TGTGCCATCCTTGAAGGGACAGGGTTTTACAATGAGCAGTTCTTC.

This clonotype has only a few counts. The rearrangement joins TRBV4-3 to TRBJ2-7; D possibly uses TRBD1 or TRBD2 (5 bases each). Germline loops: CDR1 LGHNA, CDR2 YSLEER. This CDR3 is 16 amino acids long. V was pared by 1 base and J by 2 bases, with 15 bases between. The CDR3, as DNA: TGCGCCAGCAGCCAAGTGATGTCAGGGACGACCTACGAGCAGTACTTC. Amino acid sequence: CASSQVMSGTTYEQYF.

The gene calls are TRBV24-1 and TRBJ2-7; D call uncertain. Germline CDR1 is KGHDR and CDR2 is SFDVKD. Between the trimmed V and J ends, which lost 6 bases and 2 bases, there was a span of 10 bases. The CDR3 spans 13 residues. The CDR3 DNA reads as TGTGCCACCAGTCAGGCGGCCACCTACGAGCAGTACTTC. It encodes CATSQAATYEQYF.